This T cell receptor beta chain was retrieved from a study of Graves' ophthalmopathy and Graves' hyperthyroidism. As concerns this clonotype: The target antigen is unknown.

From germline, CDR1 is GTSNPN and CDR2 SVGIG (reference sequence). There are 12 residues in the CDR3. V shed 7 bases and J shed 4 bases, with 13 bases lying between them. Study-level points and caveats: Among thyroid clonotypes expanded above 0.001 frequency, most also appeared in blood. The model forecast ophthalmopathy progression, reaching roughly 70% sensitivity and around 72% specificity.

Using RNA transcripts, the TCR beta CDR3 regions were amplified. Second-round multiplex PCR came after first-round RT-PCR with HTBI primers. TCRdb processed the multiplex PCR reads anew with MiXCR; each CDR3 protein has one entry. The sample has roughly 300,000 distinct CDR3 sequences; 15% to 20% are singletons. Those donors who had ophthalmopathy presented with moderate-to-severe activity, a CAS of ≥3, a NOSPECS of ≥4 and a duration under 3 months. Establishment of the diagnosis relied upon clinical symptoms, serum thyroxine, TRAb, thyroid ultrasound and orbital computed tomography. The sample consisted of peripheral blood. This TCR was recovered from an adult man with Graves' ophthalmopathy. J is TRBJ1-2 and V is TRBV30; D call uncertain. CDR3 protein: CASLGFGYGYTF. CDR3 coding DNA: TGTGCCTCCCTGGGGTTTGGCTATGGCTACACCTTC.